The 31 T cell receptor beta chains in this list originate from one sample, sequenced in a study of molecular identifiers for immune sequencing clone quantification. Using its own MiXCR run on the PCR reads, TCRdb lists one record per CDR3 protein. This sample yields about 640,000 distinct CDR3 sequences, of which just under 20% are seen a single time; 0.85% belongs to the top ten. Sequenced: naive CD8+ T cells from blood, with Jurkat cell RNA spiked in. Subset reported: FACS-sorted CD8+CD4-CCR7+CD45RA+ naive T cells. The source is a human donor in good health. Some libraries in this study had Jurkat cell RNA spiked in.

This clonotype showed up many times. The chain carries TRBV4-1 and TRBJ1-1, with TRBD1 matching 7 bases. Unmatched junction bases numbered 8, after V lost 4 bases and J lost 6 bases. Germline CDR1 is MGHRA and CDR2 is YSYEKL. CDR3 length: 14 amino acids. CDR3 bases: TGCGCCAGCAGCCCCCTTCATCAGGGGGCTGAAGCTTTCTTT. Its protein is CASSPLHQGAEAFF.

In its sample, this clonotype was seen many times. The V and J genes are TRBV5-4 and TRBJ2-2; D call uncertain. Trimming pared 2 bases from V and 5 bases from J, leaving 4 bases between. Germline lookup yields CDR1 SGHNT and CDR2 YYREEE (reference sequence). The length of the CDR3 is 12 residues. The CDR3: CASSFRTGELFF. The CDR3 nucleotides are TGTGCCAGCAGCTTTAGGACCGGGGAGCTGTTTTTT.

This clonotype was counted a few times. This chain connects TRBV7-2 to TRBJ1-2; TRBD1 might be the D (5 bases). The V end was cut by 1 base, the J end by 4 bases, with 13 bases between. This CDR3 spans 15 amino acids. CDR1 and CDR2 (germline): SGHTA, FQGNSA. The CDR3 DNA sequence: TGTGCCAGCAGCTTAGGGGGGACCGGAGGCTATGGCTACACCTTC. It translates to CASSLGGTGGYGYTF.

This clonotype came up many times. This sequence joins TRBV6-5 and TRBJ2-5; 10 bases map to TRBD2. This CDR3 region has 18 residues. V shed 0 bases, J shed 3 bases, and the junction held 10 bases outside the gene matches. Looked up from germline, CDR1 is MNHEY and CDR2 is SVGAGI. Here the CDR3 reads CASSYSTSLAGVEETQYF. In DNA form, the CDR3 reads TGTGCCAGCAGTTACTCGACTTCCCTAGCGGGAGTTGAAGAGACCCAGTACTTC.

This clonotype was counted many times. This chain connects TRBV12-3 or TRBV12-4 to TRBJ2-5, with no clear D. Between the trimmed V and J ends, which lost 6 bases and 2 bases, there was a span of 28 bases. This CDR3 is built from 19 residues. The CDR3 is CASSPPVKSDGSGQETQYF. Here the CDR3 DNA reads TGTGCCAGCAGCCCGCCCGTGAAATCGGACGGTTCAGGTCAAGAGACCCAGTACTTC.

Turning to this clonotype: A much larger clone is a single base away; this may be a read error. V usage is TRBV7-2 and J usage is TRBJ2-1; possibly TRBD1 or TRBD2 for D (5 bases each). This CDR3 is built from 15 residues. Germline assignment: CDR1 SGHTA and CDR2 FQGNSA. Written as DNA, the CDR3 is TGTGCCAGCAGCCCCTGGGACGCTTTCTCCAATGAGCAGTCCTTC. This gives the protein CASSPWDAFSNEQSF.

To note about this clonotype: Given a much more abundant clone one base away, this may be a read error. V usage is TRBV30 and J usage is TRBJ1-1, with D hard to call. CDR1 is GTSNPN, CDR2 SVGIG, per germline (reference sequence). This CDR3 region has 12 residues. The CDR3: CAWSVGRFEASF. CDR3 sequence (DNA): TGTGCCTGGAGTGTAGGCAGGTTTGAAGCTTCCTTT.

This clonotype showed up many times. The J gene is TRBJ1-4, the V gene TRBV6-6; the match to TRBD1 covers 9 bases. This CDR3 has 16 amino acids. Germline V gene lookup returns CDR1 MNHNY and CDR2 SVGAGI (reference sequence). V lost 0 bases to trimming and J lost 3 bases; unmatched junction nucleotides: 2. The CDR3 nucleotides are TGTGCCAGCAGTTACTCGACAGGGGGTCCTAATGAAAAACTGTTTTTT. This translates into CASSYSTGGPNEKLFF.

The table lists this clonotype with many counts. The V and J genes are TRBV16 and TRBJ2-7; D uncertain. Trimming shortened V by 4 bases and J by 2 bases, and 9 bases separated the two germline ends. The CDR3 consists of 13 residues. Germline V CDR1 and CDR2: KGHSY, FQNENV. CDR3 region: CASSRAEPYEQYF. CDR3 nucleotides: TGTGCCAGCAGCCGAGCTGAACCCTACGAGCAGTACTTC.

This clonotype was counted ten times or more. The chain links TRBV11-2 to TRBJ2-1; TRBD2 matches 9 bases. CDR3 length: 22 amino acids. V lost 3 bases, J lost 6 bases, and 27 bases stayed unmatched. Germline V lookup: CDR1 SGHAT, CDR2 FQNNGV. The CDR3 here is CASSFYRPPGPGRRGGSNEQFF. The CDR3 nucleotides are TGTGCCAGCAGCTTCTACCGCCCCCCAGGTCCCGGGCGGCGGGGGGGCTCCAATGAGCAGTTCTTC.

To note about this clonotype: A junction end diverges from the germline sequence, so it may reflect a read error. J is TRBJ2-7 and V is TRBV5-3; a possible D gene is TRBD2 (6 bases). TRBV5-3 is an open reading frame, and its role is uncertain. The CDR3 runs 13 residues. Here the CDR3 reads CASSYGTLCEQYF. The DNA for the CDR3 is TGTGCCAGCAGCTACGGGACTCTCTGCGAGCAGTACTTC.

Comments on this clonotype: This may arise from a read error, as a much more abundant clone is one base away. The rearrangement uses TRBV4-1 and TRBJ1-3; weak D call: TRBD1 (6 bases). The germline V gene encodes CDR1 MGHRA and CDR2 YSYEKL. The V end was cut by 0 bases, the J end by 8 bases, with 17 bases between. The CDR3 loop spans 16 amino acids. Here the CDR3 DNA reads TGCGCCAGCAGCCAAGAGCAGGGGACTGACGGATACACCATATATTTT. This encodes CASSQEQGTDGYTIYF.

This clonotype has at least ten counts. The chain recombines TRBV15 with TRBJ2-5; possible D gene TRBD1, 6 bases. The CDR3 runs to 17 residues. Germline V gene data show CDR1 as LNHNV and CDR2 as YYDKDF (reference sequence). V was trimmed by 3 bases and J by 4 bases, leaving 21 bases between them. The CDR3 nucleotides read TGTGCCACCAGCAGCTCAAGCGCACGTTTGGGGGCAGAGACCCAGTACTTC. It yields the protein CATSSSSARLGAETQYF.

In its sample, this clonotype was seen a few times. For the CDR3, the DNA is TGTGCCAGCAGCAGGACAGGGGGGGGTAATGAGCAGTTCTTC. It yields the protein CASSRTGGGNEQFF. V usage is TRBV12-3 or TRBV12-4 and J usage is TRBJ2-1, with 10 bases identical to TRBD1. The CDR3 covers 14 residues. J gave up 7 bases and V 6 bases, and 6 bases lay outside the gene matches.

This clonotype was detected many times. V is TRBV27 and J is TRBJ2-3, with no clear D. Germline CDR1 and CDR2: MNHEY and SMNVEV (reference sequence). Trimming took 3 bases from V and 6 from J, leaving 13 bases between them. The CDR3 extends over 14 amino acids. CDR3 in amino acids: CASSFRSSVDTQYF. The CDR3 region has the DNA TGTGCCAGCAGTTTCCGGTCTAGTGTGGATACGCAGTATTTT.

This clonotype was counted a few times. The rearrangement links TRBV10-2 to TRBJ2-3; D call uncertain. This CDR3 comprises 13 residues. The V gene's germline CDR1 is WSHSY and CDR2 SAAADI. The V end lost 10 bases, the J end lost 2 bases, and 13 bases lay between the germline ends. CDR3 in amino acids: CATRFPSTDTQYF. For the CDR3, the DNA is TGCGCCACGCGATTCCCTTCCACAGATACGCAGTATTTT.

This clonotype was detected ten times or more. The chain is built from TRBV5-8 and TRBJ2-3; TRBD1 aligns across 10 bases. Germline CDR1 reads SGHTS; CDR2 reads YDEGEE. The CDR3 is 15 amino acids. J gave up 3 bases and V 3 bases, and 4 bases lay outside the gene matches. DNA for the CDR3: TGTGCCAGCAGCTGGGGACAGGGGATTACAGATACGCAGTATTTT. Translation gives CASSWGQGITDTQYF.

This clonotype was detected ten times or more. This rearrangement joins TRBV7-6 to TRBJ2-3; no clear D gene. This CDR3 spans 16 amino acids. With 2 bases removed from V and 2 bases from J, the gap between germline ends came to 14 bases. CDR1 and CDR2 (germline): SGHVS, FNYEAQ. CDR3 coding DNA: TGTGCCAGCAGCTTACAGGCTGGGGTCCTCACAGATACGCAGTATTTT. As protein: CASSLQAGVLTDTQYF.

The sample holds a few counts of this clonotype. V and J are TRBV30 and TRBJ2-7; D gene unclear. Trimming took off 5 bases at V and 4 bases at J, with 6 bases between the two ends. The CDR3 spans 10 residues. CDR1 GTSNPN and CDR2 SVGIG come from the germline V gene (reference sequence). The CDR3: CAWGPYEQYF. CDR3 nucleotides: TGTGCCTGGGGACCTTACGAGCAGTACTTC.

This clonotype came up many times. The chain uses TRBV7-6 and TRBJ2-5; 9 nucleotides line up with TRBD1. The CDR3 totals 14 residues. The germline V gene encodes CDR1 SGHVS and CDR2 FNYEAQ. Trimming at V came to 5 bases and at J to 4 bases, leaving 5 bases not matched to a gene. The CDR3 spells CASSLTGGPETQYF. CDR3 sequence (DNA): TGTGCCAGCAGCCTTACAGGGGGCCCAGAGACCCAGTACTTC.

To note about this clonotype: Just one base apart from a much larger clone, this may be a read error. The V gene is TRBV30, the J gene TRBJ2-7; D ambiguous. CDR1 and CDR2 (germline): GTSNPN, SVGIG (reference sequence). There are 13 residues in the CDR3. Trimming stripped 0 bases from V and 7 bases from J, with 13 bases between. CDR3: CAWSVSAWGEQYF. As DNA, the CDR3 is TGTGCCTGGAGTGTAAGTGCCTGGGGTGAGCAGTACTTC.

The chain is built from TRBV18 and TRBJ2-7, with 11 bases aligning to TRBD1. Germline CDR1 reads KGHSH; CDR2 reads LQKENI. The CDR3 sequence is 15 residues long. V trimming: 4 bases; J trimming: 4 bases; junction bases outside the gene matches: 6. In nucleotides, the CDR3 is TGTGCCAGCTCACTACCGGGGACAGGGGGATACGAGCAGTACTTC. Its protein product is CASSLPGTGGYEQYF. The full variable domain, in which reference TRBV18 and TRBJ2-7 provide the parts outside the CDR3, is NAGVMQNPRHLVRRRGQEARLRCSPMKGHSHVYWYRQLPEEGLKFMVYLQKENIIDESGMPKERFSAEFPKEGPSILRIQQVVRGDSAAYFCASSLPGTGGYEQYFGPGTRLTVT.

This clonotype has just a few counts. The rearrangement links TRBV30 to TRBJ1-6; D not resolved. CDR1 is GTSNPN and CDR2 is SVGIG in the germline V gene (reference sequence). Deletions cut 0 bases from V and 9 bases from J, with 12 bases between. The CDR3 is 14 amino acids. The CDR3 sequence is CAWSVIQGPSPLHF. In DNA form, the CDR3 reads TGTGCCTGGAGTGTCATTCAAGGGCCTTCACCCCTCCACTTT.

This clonotype was seen ten or more times. This chain links TRBV19 with TRBJ1-5, with D possibly being TRBD1 (6 bases). This CDR3 has 16 amino acids. The germline V and J ends were trimmed by 6 bases and 2 bases, with 17 bases remaining between them. Germline CDR1 is LNHDA and CDR2 is SQIVND (reference sequence). CDR3 protein: CASSRGGIPGNQPQHF. Written as DNA, the CDR3 is TGTGCCAGTAGCCGCGGGGGCATCCCTGGCAATCAGCCCCAGCATTTT.

This clonotype appeared many times. V and J are TRBV28 and TRBJ2-7; a possible D gene is TRBD2 (5 bases). Germline-derived CDR1 and CDR2 are MDHEN and SYDVKM. This CDR3 has 13 amino acids. V lost 10 bases and J lost 5, with 18 bases in between. The CDR3 reads CATLSRERDEQYF. In nucleotides, the CDR3 is TGTGCCACCCTATCTAGGGAGAGGGACGAGCAGTACTTC.

This chain uses TRBV11-2 with TRBJ2-3; D unclear. V gave up 3 bases and J gave up 2 bases, with 15 bases separating them. This CDR3 comprises 16 residues. CDR1 and CDR2 from the germline V gene are SGHAT and FQNNGV. The CDR3 region is CASSFAGRPFTDTQYF. In DNA form, the CDR3 reads TGTGCCAGCAGCTTTGCTGGCAGACCCTTCACAGATACGCAGTATTTT.

In this sample, this clonotype turned up many times. The V and J genes are TRBV5-8 and TRBJ2-7; the D is unclear. Trimming removed 0 bases from V and 0 bases from J, with 10 bases in between. The V gene's germline CDR1 is SGHTS and CDR2 YDEGEE. CDR3 size: 15 residues. CDR3 coding DNA: TGTGCCAGCAGCTTGGTTCCCAGCAGCTCCTACGAGCAGTACTTC. Its translation: CASSLVPSSSYEQYF.

This clonotype has at least ten counts. J is TRBJ2-1 and V is TRBV27; D unclear. Germline CDR1 reads MNHEY; CDR2 reads SMNVEV (reference sequence). Trimming cost V 5 bases and J 3 bases, with 14 bases left between them. This CDR3 comprises 15 residues. CDR3 sequence: CASSPAARGYNEQFF. The CDR3 nucleotides read TGTGCCAGCAGTCCCGCCGCGAGAGGCTACAATGAGCAGTTCTTC.

Remarks on this clonotype: A clone one base away is much larger, so this may be a read error. The chain is built from TRBV19 and TRBJ1-1; 7 bases match TRBD1. Germline values: CDR1 LNHDA, CDR2 SQIVND (reference sequence). J was trimmed by 2 bases and V by 4 bases; bases with no gene match: 7. The CDR3 is made up of 15 amino acids. The CDR3 region is CASSTSGGGNTEAFF. CDR3 in DNA: TGTGCCAGTAGTACCAGTGGAGGGGGCAACACTGAAGCTTTCTTT.

This clonotype came up many times. V usage is TRBV5-1 and J usage is TRBJ2-3, with 12 bases fitting TRBD2. The CDR3 consists of 15 residues. V lost 4 bases and J lost 4; bases outside the gene matches: 4. Germline V CDR1 and CDR2: SGHRS, YFSETQ. CDR3 sequence reads: CASSLTSGGPDTQYF. The DNA of the CDR3 is TGCGCCAGCAGCCTTACTAGCGGGGGGCCAGATACGCAGTATTTT.

This clonotype was seen many times. The J gene is TRBJ1-1, the V gene TRBV6-1; 9 bases agree with TRBD1. V lost 4 bases, J lost 0 bases, and 6 bases stayed unmatched. The CDR3 totals 16 residues. CDR1 MNHNS and CDR2 SASEGT come from the germline V gene. Here the CDR3 DNA reads TGTGCCAGCAGTGCCGGGACAGGGACCATGAACACTGAAGCTTTCTTT. This translates into CASSAGTGTMNTEAFF.